This T cell receptor (beta chain) appears in the sequencing data of a study of OX40 agonist ivuxolimab in advanced cancers. The overall study: Among those enrolled, mean age was approximately 62 years (range about 23 to 79) and roughly 84% were male. Study results and limitations: Expanded clones tended on average to be more numerous among CD8+ T cells than CD4+.

TCRdb's copy holds only in-frame clones and misses some; the assay was immunoSEQ multiplex PCR. The sample carries 45,000 to 65,000 clones, roughly 86% recorded once. This clone was recorded once. As yet, its antigen is unknown. The CDR3 extends over 12 amino acids. V was pared by 5 bases and J by 5 bases, with 9 bases between. Germline CDR1 and CDR2: MNHEY and SMNVEV (reference sequence). Source: CD4+ or CD8+ T cells sorted from blood, taken in a trial of the OX40 agonist ivuxolimab. This sequence joins TRBV27 and TRBJ1-1; D remains ambiguous. The sequence derives from an adult with an advanced solid tumor such as melanoma, head and neck, liver or kidney cancer. The CDR3 protein is CASSHSSTEAFF. The CDR3 coding sequence is TGTGCCAGCAGTCACAGTTCGACTGAAGCTTTCTTT.